This T cell receptor beta chain was profiled in a study of cytomegalovirus exposure and HLA in healthy donors. Findings and caveats of the study: Association of a missense DCLRE1C variant with TCR beta V- and J-gene trimming was reported in a later analysis. In an earlier analysis, most TCR beta V segments were productive about 87% or about 30% of the time.

About this clone itself: Antigen specificity is unknown.

The PCR used 60 Vbeta and 13 Jbeta primers. Generated by immunoSEQ multiplex PCR, the TCRdb table keeps only in-frame clones and is missing some. The sample gives 210,000 or so clones, about 80% of which show up once; roughly 10% is in the top ten. This CDR3 spans 14 amino acids. Germline-derived CDR1 and CDR2 are SGHTA and FQGTGA. Trimming took 4 bases from V and 5 from J, leaving 13 bases between them. The source of this sequence is a woman in her 50s in good health and CMV-seropositive. The J gene is TRBJ2-3, the V gene TRBV7-3; weak D call: TRBD1 (5 bases). Input material: PBMCs. The CDR3 DNA follows: TGTGCCAGCAGCTCAGGGATTAGTGGAGATACGCAGTATTTT. Encoded protein: CASSSGISGDTQYF.